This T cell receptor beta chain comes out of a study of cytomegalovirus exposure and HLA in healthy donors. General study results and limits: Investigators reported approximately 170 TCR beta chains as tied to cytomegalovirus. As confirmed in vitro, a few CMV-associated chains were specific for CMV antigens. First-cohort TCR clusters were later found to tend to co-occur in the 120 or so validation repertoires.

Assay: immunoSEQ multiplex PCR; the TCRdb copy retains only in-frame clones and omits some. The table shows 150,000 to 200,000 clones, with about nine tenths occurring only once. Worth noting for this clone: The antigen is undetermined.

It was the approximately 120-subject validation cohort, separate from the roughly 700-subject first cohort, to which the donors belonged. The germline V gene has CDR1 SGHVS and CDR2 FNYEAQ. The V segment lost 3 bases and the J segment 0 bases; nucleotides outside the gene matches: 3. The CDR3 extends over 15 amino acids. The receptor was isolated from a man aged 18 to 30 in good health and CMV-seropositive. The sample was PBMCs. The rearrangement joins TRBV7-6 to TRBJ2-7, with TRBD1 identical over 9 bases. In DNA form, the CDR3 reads TGTGCCAGCAGCTTCGGACAGGGGAGCTCCTACGAGCAGTACTTC. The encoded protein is CASSFGQGSSYEQYF.